This T cell receptor beta chain derives from a study of blood T cell repertoires in COVID-19. In the study overall: Specimens from acute and convalescent COVID-19 originated in the United States, Italy and Spain. T cells, B-cell-depleted T cells, or PBMCs supplied cDNA or gDNA.

CDR1 SGHTA and CDR2 FQGNSA come from the germline V gene. V lost 4 bases to trimming and J lost 4 bases, with 16 bases between them. This CDR3 has 15 residues. In the original processing: Cell counts per sample came from amplifying reference gene primers. Profiled with immunoSEQ multiplex PCR; TCRdb holds only in-frame clones, not every one. V, J and clone size were drawn from that table, and D and trimming were deduced from the DNA. The sample holds 200,000 to 300,000 clones, approximately 80% seen once. The V and J genes are TRBV7-2 and TRBJ1-2; perhaps TRBD1 as D (5 bases). The sequencing input was peripheral blood. The sequence came from a human donor in a cohort sampled during active COVID-19. The chain's CDR3 is CASSYQGASLYGYTF. In DNA, the CDR3 is TGTGCCAGCAGCTATCAAGGGGCCTCTCTCTATGGCTACACCTTC.